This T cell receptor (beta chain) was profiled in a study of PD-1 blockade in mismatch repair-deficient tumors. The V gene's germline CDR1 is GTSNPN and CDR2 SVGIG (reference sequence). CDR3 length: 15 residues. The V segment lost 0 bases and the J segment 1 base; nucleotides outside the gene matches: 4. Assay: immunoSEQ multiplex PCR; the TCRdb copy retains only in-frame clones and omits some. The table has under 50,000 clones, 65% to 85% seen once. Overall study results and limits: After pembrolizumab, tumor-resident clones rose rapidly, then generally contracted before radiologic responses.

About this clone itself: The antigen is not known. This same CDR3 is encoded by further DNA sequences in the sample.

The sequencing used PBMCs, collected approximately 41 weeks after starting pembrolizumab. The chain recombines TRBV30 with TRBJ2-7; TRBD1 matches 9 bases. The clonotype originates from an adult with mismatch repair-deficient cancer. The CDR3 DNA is TGTGCCTGGAGTGTAACTGGACAGGGGTCCTACGAGCAGTACTTC. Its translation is CAWSVTGQGSYEQYF. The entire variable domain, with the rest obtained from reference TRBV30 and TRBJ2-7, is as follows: SQTIHQWPATLVQPVGSPLSLECTVEGTSNPNLYWYRQAAGRGLQLLFYSVGIGQISSEVPQNLSASRPQDRQFILSSKKLLLSDSGFYLCAWSVTGQGSYEQYFGPGTRLTVT.